Sequencing of this T cell receptor beta chain was carried out in a study of molecular identifiers for immune sequencing clone quantification. A remark on this clonotype: A read error may explain this, as a much larger clone is one base away.

The V gene's germline CDR1 is SGHDT and CDR2 YYEEEE. V shed 4 bases and J shed 0 bases, with 10 bases lying between them. The CDR3 runs 14 residues. MiXCR was run by TCRdb on the PCR reads, yielding one entry per CDR3 protein. In the table there are some 320,000 distinct CDR3 sequences, about a quarter of which are singletons. Material: naive CD8+ T cells from blood, with Jurkat cell RNA spiked in. Indicated subset: FACS-sorted CD8+CD4-CCR7+CD45RA+ naive T cells. The chain recombines TRBV5-6 with TRBJ2-5; weak D call: TRBD1 (5 bases). This receptor was obtained from a human donor in good health. Some libraries in this study had Jurkat cell RNA spiked in. The CDR3 DNA reads as TGTGCCAGCAGCCTCATGGACAACCAAGAGACCCAGTACTTC. It yields the protein CASSLMDNQETQYF.